This TCR beta chain was sequenced during a study of regulatory T cells in long-lasting Graves disease (dated by TCRdb to the early 2020s). Background on the whole study: To count as having persistent Graves' disease, a patient had to have received antithyroid drug treatment for over 5 years with TSH receptor autoantibodies remaining persistently positive. The study took place in China and was registered as a clinical trial. Patients with persistent Graves' disease were compared with patients with newly diagnosed Graves' disease using TCR sequencing and RNA sequencing of peripheral blood. A total of roughly 35 samples underwent TCR sequencing: around 13 from persistent and roughly 20 from newly diagnosed Graves' disease patients. On average, persistent Graves' disease patients in the clinical cohort had been on antithyroid drugs for around 9.5 years. General findings and caveats noted by the study authors: More public clonotypes were shared among persistent patients (approximately 3,000) than among newly diagnosed patients (more than 900). As a limitation, the authors acknowledged that the small sample size may reduce accuracy. Compared with newly diagnosed patients, persistent Graves' disease patients had lower TCR Shannon entropy and fewer highly expanded clones, which suggests clonal expansion. Only the TCR beta chain was sequenced and analyzed. Preferential use of TRBV28, TRBJ1-2 and TRBJ2-5 was observed in persistent disease, whereas TRBV20-1 and TRBJ2-1 were favored in newly diagnosed disease. Peripheral blood alone was examined, since thyroid tissue, which constituted the primary lesion, could not be accessed.

Reading the germline V gene gives CDR1 SGHAT and CDR2 FQNNGV. V is shortened by 5 bases, J by 0 bases, and the region joining them spans 10 bases. Its CDR3 holds 14 amino acids, cysteine through phenylalanine. Left in the record is the CDR3 DNA by itself, 42 bases read in frame from the first base. The library was generated by multiplex PCR. Sequencing was carried out with an Illumina HiSeq 4000. iRepertoire HTBI primers and Arm-PCR amplification of CDR3 regions were used to construct TCR beta libraries. PCR products were gel purified before sequencing. The published analysis was carried out like this. Gene usage analysis of CDR3 amino acid clonotypes used the 62 TRBV and about 15 TRBJ segments found across samples. COPE and FqMerger were used to merge the filtered high-quality paired reads into contigs. BLAST was used to align contigs to IMGT TRBV, TRBD and TRBJ reference genes, with CDR3 defined following IMGT. Any clonotype with a frequency above 0.1% was counted as a highly expanded clone. Repertoire diversity was measured by Shannon entropy, and V-J evenness by the Gini coefficient. Public clonotypes were defined as clonotypes shared by more than one individual. TCRdb ran its own pipeline on the public reads, namely fastp trimming at Q25 and MiXCR clone calling, and kept in-frame beta chains. Every entry covers one CDR3 protein and lists the most common genes and DNA from its rows. These V and J calls derive from TCRdb rather than the authors' analysis. The sample table shows approximately 470,000 distinct CDR3 sequences, and roughly 20% are seen once. 6.5% to 8% of the sample is taken by the ten largest.

The time point label, as the study defines it: persistent/refractory GD, antithyroid drugs over 5 years with positive TRAb. RNA was extracted from PBMCs in TRIzol for both TCR sequencing and RNA sequencing. Graves' disease was diagnosed according to American Thyroid Association guidelines. Patients for the study were recruited at an endocrinology department in Xi'an, China. Each patient gave roughly 10 milliliters of peripheral blood, collected in an EDTA anticoagulant tube. Ficoll Paque Plus density gradient separation was used to isolate PBMCs, and no further T cell sorting was performed. An Agilent 2100 Bioanalyzer and agarose gel were used to check RNA quality, and a NanoDrop 2000 was used to measure RNA concentration. This clonotype was counted ten times or more. It lacks a known antigen. No much larger clone is present one base from it, and per-base qualities are unavailable.

The clonotype comes from a female donor with Graves disease. The V and J segments used are TRBV11-2 and TRBJ1-1, with the D gene not clear enough to name. The source was peripheral blood mononuclear cells (PBMCs), collected when the disease was refractory, from a patient treated with antithyroid drugs. The bases read TGTGCCAGCAGCCCCCCGTTGATGAACACTGAAGCTTTCTTT. Translated, it reads CASSPPLMNTEAFF. Extended through the reference TRBV11-2 and TRBJ1-1 proteins, this CDR3 yields the full variable domain: EAGVAQSPRYKIIEKRQSVAFWCNPISGHATLYWYQQILGQGPKLLIQFQNNGVVDDSQLPKDRFSAERLKGVDSTLKIQPAKLEDSAVYLCASSPPLMNTEAFFGQGTRLTVV.